This T cell receptor (beta chain) was recovered during a study of T cell repertoires in cytomegalovirus infection. Study summary: Recently described HLA-C-restricted plus well-studied HLA-B-restricted CMV epitopes were used. From public TCR beta signatures came an indication of both CMV infection and matching HLA type. Regarding the study as a whole: Frequencies of public TCR beta families were cumulated, and this identified carriers of CMV plus the relevant HLA. Within the response measured ex vivo, HLA-C-restricted CMV-specific TCR beta clonotypes were dominant.

TCRdb re-called the reads with MiXCR, one entry per CDR3 protein. The sample shows around 770,000 distinct CDR3 sequences, 25% to 30% of them seen only once. Trimming shortened V by 10 bases and J by 5 bases, and 11 bases separated the two germline ends. The CDR3 runs to 11 residues. Germline values: CDR1 LNHDA, CDR2 SQIVND (reference sequence). This clonotype has more than one count but fewer than ten. Its target is not known. The source is a human donor in good health (CMV status not recorded). Some clones in this sample may be carry-over from other donors' samples. The V and J genes are TRBV19 and TRBJ1-1; perhaps TRBD1 as D (5 bases). Specimen: cultured CD8+ T cells from PBMCs, collected from culture after CMV antigen stimulation. The CDR3 sequence is CATLEGTEAFF. Written as DNA, the CDR3 is TGTGCCACCCTGGAGGGGACTGAAGCTTTCTTT.